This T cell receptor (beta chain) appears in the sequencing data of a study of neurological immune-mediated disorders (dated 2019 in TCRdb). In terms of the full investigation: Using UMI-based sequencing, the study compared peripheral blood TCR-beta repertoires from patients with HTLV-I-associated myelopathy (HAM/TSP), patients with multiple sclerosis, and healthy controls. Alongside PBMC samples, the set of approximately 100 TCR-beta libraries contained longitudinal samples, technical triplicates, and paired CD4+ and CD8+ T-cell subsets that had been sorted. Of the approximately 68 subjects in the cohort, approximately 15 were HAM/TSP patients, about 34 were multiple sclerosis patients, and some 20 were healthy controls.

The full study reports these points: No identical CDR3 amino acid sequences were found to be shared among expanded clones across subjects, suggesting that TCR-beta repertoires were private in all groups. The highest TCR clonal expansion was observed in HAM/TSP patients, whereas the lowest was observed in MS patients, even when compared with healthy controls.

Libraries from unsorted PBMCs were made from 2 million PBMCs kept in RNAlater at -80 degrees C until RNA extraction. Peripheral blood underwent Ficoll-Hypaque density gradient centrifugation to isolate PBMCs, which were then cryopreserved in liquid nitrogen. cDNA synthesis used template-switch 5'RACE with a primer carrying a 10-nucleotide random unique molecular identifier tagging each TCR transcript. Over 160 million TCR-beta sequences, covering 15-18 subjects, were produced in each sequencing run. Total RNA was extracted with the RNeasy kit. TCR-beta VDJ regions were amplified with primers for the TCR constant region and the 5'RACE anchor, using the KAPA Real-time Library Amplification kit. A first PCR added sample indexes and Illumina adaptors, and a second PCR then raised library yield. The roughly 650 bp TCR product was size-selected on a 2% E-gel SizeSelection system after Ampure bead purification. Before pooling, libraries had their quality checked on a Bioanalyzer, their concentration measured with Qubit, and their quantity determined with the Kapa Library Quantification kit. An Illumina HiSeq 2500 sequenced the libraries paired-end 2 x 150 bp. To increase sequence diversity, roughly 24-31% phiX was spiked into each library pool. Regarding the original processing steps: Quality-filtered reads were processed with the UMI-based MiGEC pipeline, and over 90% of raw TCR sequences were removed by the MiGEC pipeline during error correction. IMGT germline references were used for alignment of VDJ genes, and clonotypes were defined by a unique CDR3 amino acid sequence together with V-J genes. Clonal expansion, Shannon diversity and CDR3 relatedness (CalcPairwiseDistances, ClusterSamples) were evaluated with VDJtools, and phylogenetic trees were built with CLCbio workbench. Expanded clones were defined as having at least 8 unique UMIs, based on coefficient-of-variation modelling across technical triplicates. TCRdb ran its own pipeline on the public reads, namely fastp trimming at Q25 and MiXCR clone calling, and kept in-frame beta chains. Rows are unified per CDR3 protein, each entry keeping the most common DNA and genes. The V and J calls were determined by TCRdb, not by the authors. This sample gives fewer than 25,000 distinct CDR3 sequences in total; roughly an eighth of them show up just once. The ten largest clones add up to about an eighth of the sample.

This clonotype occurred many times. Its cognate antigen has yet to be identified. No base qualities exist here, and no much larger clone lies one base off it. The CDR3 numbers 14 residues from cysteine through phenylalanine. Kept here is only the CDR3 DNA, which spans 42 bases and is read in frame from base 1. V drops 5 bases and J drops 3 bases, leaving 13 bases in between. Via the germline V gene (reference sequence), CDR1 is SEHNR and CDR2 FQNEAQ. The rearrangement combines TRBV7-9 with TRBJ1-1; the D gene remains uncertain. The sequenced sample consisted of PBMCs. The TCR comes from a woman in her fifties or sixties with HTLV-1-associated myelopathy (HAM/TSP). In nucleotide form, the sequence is TGTGCCAGCAGCCCGCTCGGGCAATACACTGAAGCTTTCTTT. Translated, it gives CASSPLGQYTEAFF.